This T cell receptor beta chain was documented in a study of T cell responses to AZD1222 COVID-19 vaccine. Repertoires were generated with immunoSEQ multiplex PCR, while TCRdb's copy carries only in-frame clones and drops some. The sample has about 160,000 clones, 75% to 95% seen once. CDR1 and CDR2 (germline): SGHRS, YFSETQ. The CDR3 is 17 amino acids. V lost 4 bases and J lost 0, with 17 bases in between. Points on this clone: No antigen is known for it.

Overall study results and limits: Spike-wide vaccine-associated CD4 TCRs dominated at 160-218 and 743-854.

This chain connects TRBV5-1 to TRBJ2-1; either TRBD1 or TRBD2 may supply D (6 bases each). The sequence derives from an adult in good health. The input for sequencing was peripheral blood, taken on day 0 of AZD1222 vaccination. CDR3 in amino acids: CASSATGAGSSYNEQFF. CDR3 in DNA: TGCGCCAGCAGCGCTACGGGGGCGGGCAGCTCCTACAATGAGCAGTTCTTC.